Detailed here is one T cell receptor (beta chain). What it binds is unknown. MiXCR, applied by TCRdb to the reads, yields one record per CDR3 protein. The table shows over 150,000 distinct CDR3 sequences, with about 18% occurring only once. This record comes from a study of T cell repertoires in cytomegalovirus infection. Across the study: Public TCR beta signatures indicated both CMV infection and matching HLA type. Study-level results: Summed public TCR beta family frequency identified CMV carriers bearing the relevant HLA. Predominance within the ex vivo response was attributable to HLA-C-restricted CMV-specific TCR beta clonotypes.

The CDR3 runs 14 residues. Germline loops: CDR1 SQVTM, CDR2 ANQGSEA. V shed 7 bases, J shed 2 bases, and the junction held 10 bases outside the gene matches. The chain combines TRBV29-1 with TRBJ2-7; 8 bases are shared with TRBD2. The clonotype originates from a human donor in good health (CMV status not recorded). Some clones in this sample may be carry-over from other donors' samples. The sample comprised CD8+ T cells from PBMCs. CDR3 sequence (DNA): TGCAGCGCTGAGGTCCCTAGCGGGCCCTACGAGCAGTACTTC. This translates into CSAEVPSGPYEQYF.